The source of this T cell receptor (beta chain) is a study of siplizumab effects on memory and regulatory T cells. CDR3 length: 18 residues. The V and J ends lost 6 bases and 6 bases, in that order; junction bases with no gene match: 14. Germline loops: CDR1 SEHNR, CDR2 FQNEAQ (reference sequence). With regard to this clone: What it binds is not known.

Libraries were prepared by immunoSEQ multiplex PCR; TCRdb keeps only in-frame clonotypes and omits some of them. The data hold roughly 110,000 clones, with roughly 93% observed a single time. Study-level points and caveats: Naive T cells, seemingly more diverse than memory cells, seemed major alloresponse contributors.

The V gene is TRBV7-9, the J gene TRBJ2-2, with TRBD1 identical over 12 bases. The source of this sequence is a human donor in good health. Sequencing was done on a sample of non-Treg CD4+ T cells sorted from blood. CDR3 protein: CASSQTRPGTGGPGELFF. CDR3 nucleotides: TGTGCCAGCAGTCAAACCCGACCCGGGACAGGGGGCCCCGGGGAGCTGTTTTTT.